This passage covers 18 T cell receptor beta chains from one sample sequenced in a study of cytotoxic CD8 clonotypes in ibrutinib-treated CLL. Only in-frame clones appear in the TCRdb table, and some are missing; sequencing was by immunoSEQ multiplex PCR. The sample yields under 150,000 clones, approximately 90% seen once. This specimen consisted of PBMCs, obtained after 12 months of ibrutinib treatment. These TCRs come from a human donor with chronic lymphocytic leukemia.

The rearrangement uses TRBV2 and TRBJ2-1, with 7 bases fitting TRBD2. This CDR3 comprises 16 residues. The germline CDR1 and CDR2 sequences are SNHLY and FYNNEI. V shed 5 bases, J shed 4 bases, and the junction held 11 bases outside the gene matches. CDR3: CASSSRTSREYNEQFF. The CDR3 bases are TGTGCCAGCAGTTCCCGGACTAGTCGCGAGTACAATGAGCAGTTCTTC.

The chain links TRBV29-1 to TRBJ2-2, with TRBD2 matching 8 bases. CDR3 size: 14 residues. V lost 4 bases, J lost 7 bases, and 8 bases stayed unmatched. Germline CDR1 reads SQVTM; CDR2 reads ANQGSEA. CDR3 in amino acids: CSVATSGGVGELFF. CDR3 in DNA: TGCAGCGTTGCTACTAGCGGAGGGGTCGGGGAGCTGTTTTTT.

The J gene is TRBJ1-4, the V gene TRBV5-1; no definite D call. The CDR3 is 13 residues long. Trimming took off 0 bases at V and 6 bases at J, with 6 bases between the two ends. CDR1 SGHRS and CDR2 YFSETQ come from the germline V gene. CDR3 DNA: TGCGCCAGCAGCTTGGTCGGAGATGAAAAACTGTTTTTT. Encoded protein: CASSLVGDEKLFF. Full variable domain (remainder filled in from reference TRBV5-1 and TRBJ1-4): KAGVTQTPRYLIKTRGQQVTLSCSPISGHRSVSWYQQTPGQGLQFLFEYFSETQRNKGNFPGRFSGRQFSNSRSEMNVSTLELGDSALYLCASSLVGDEKLFFGSGTQLSVL.

The gene calls are TRBV19 and TRBJ1-3, with D tentatively TRBD1 (5 bases). Germline CDR1 LNHDA, CDR2 SQIVND (reference sequence). The CDR3 loop spans 13 amino acids. V was pared by 11 bases and J by 0 bases, with 11 bases between. The CDR3 nucleotides read TGTGCCGCCAGGGCCCTCTCTGGAAACACCATATATTTT. This translates into CAARALSGNTIYF.

The chain combines TRBV7-2 with TRBJ2-7, with TRBD2 matching 8 bases. J was trimmed by 5 bases and V by 5 bases; bases with no gene match: 11. The CDR3 is 15 amino acids. The germline V gene has CDR1 SGHTA and CDR2 FQGNSA. Here the CDR3 reads CASSLSGSGSNEQYF. The DNA of the CDR3 is TGTGCCAGCAGCCTAAGCGGGAGCGGTAGCAACGAGCAGTACTTC.

This chain links TRBV7-9 with TRBJ2-5; D gene ambiguous. In germline, CDR1 is SEHNR, CDR2 FQNEAQ (reference sequence). V was clipped by 2 bases and J by 9 bases, with 16 bases between them. The CDR3 is 14 amino acids. CDR3 sequence (DNA): TGTGCCAGCAGCTTACGTTCGGTTCCCGAGTCCCAGTACTTC. The encoded protein is CASSLRSVPESQYF.

J is TRBJ2-1 and V is TRBV5-1; 11 bases map to TRBD2. The V segment lost 3 bases and the J segment 5 bases; nucleotides outside the gene matches: 4. This CDR3 is built from 15 residues. Per germline, CDR1 SGHRS and CDR2 YFSETQ. The CDR3 region has the DNA TGCGCCAGCAGCTCACTAGCGGGAGCCAACAATGAGCAGTTCTTC. Residues: CASSSLAGANNEQFF.

This chain connects TRBV27 to TRBJ2-7; 8 nucleotides match TRBD2. Germline CDR1 is MNHEY and CDR2 is SMNVEV (reference sequence). The CDR3 consists of 16 residues. J gave up 4 bases and V 5 bases, and 13 bases lay outside the gene matches. CDR3: CASSTRAGGRSYEQYF. CDR3 sequence (DNA): TGTGCCAGCAGTACCAGGGCGGGAGGTAGGTCTTACGAGCAGTACTTC.

The chain links TRBV10-3 to TRBJ2-7, with D possibly being TRBD2 (6 bases). The germline gives CDR1 ENHRY, CDR2 SYGVKD. V was shortened by 1 base and J by 6 bases, with 13 bases between the two germline ends. The CDR3 totals 14 residues. The CDR3 nucleotides read TGTGCCATCAGTGAGTGGGACTCGGTCGGCGAGCAGTACTTC. It codes for CAISEWDSVGEQYF.

This chain joins TRBV15 and TRBJ2-7; 8 bases align to TRBD2. After removal of 4 bases from V and 4 bases from J, the junction contained 3 bases not matched to a gene. This CDR3 has 13 residues. The V gene's germline CDR1 is LNHNV and CDR2 YYDKDF (reference sequence). The CDR3 DNA is TGTGCCACCAGCATTAGCGGGACTTACGAGCAGTACTTC. This encodes CATSISGTYEQYF.

This chain links TRBV5-5 with TRBJ1-2; TRBD1 might be the D (5 bases). The CDR3 spans 18 residues. Germline V gene sequence: CDR1 SGHKS, CDR2 YYEKEE (reference sequence). The germline V and J ends were trimmed by 0 bases and 2 bases, with 20 bases remaining between them. The CDR3 is CASSLVAVVRGTNYGYTF. CDR3 DNA sequence: TGTGCCAGCAGCTTGGTGGCTGTAGTGCGGGGGACCAACTATGGCTACACCTTC.

The chain joins TRBV10-2 to TRBJ2-2; D is undetermined. V lost 5 bases, J lost 3 bases, and 4 bases lay in between. The CDR3 consists of 12 residues. Per germline, CDR1 WSHSY and CDR2 SAAADI. Here the CDR3 reads CASSYYTGELFF. CDR3 coding DNA: TGCGCCAGCAGTTACTACACCGGGGAGCTGTTTTTT.

The rearrangement uses TRBV27 and TRBJ2-7, with D tentatively TRBD2 (5 bases). The ends were cut back, 7 bases at V and 0 bases at J, with 16 bases in the middle. CDR1 is MNHEY and CDR2 is SMNVEV in the germline V gene (reference sequence). The CDR3 consists of 15 residues. Written as DNA, the CDR3 is TGTGCCAGCAACGCCAGAGGGAAAAGCTCCTACGAGCAGTACTTC. Protein sequence: CASNARGKSSYEQYF.

The chain carries TRBV6-5 and TRBJ2-1; no clear D. Germline V gene sequence: CDR1 MNHEY, CDR2 SVGAGI. The CDR3 sequence is 13 residues long. V lost 0 bases and J 7 bases, leaving 7 bases between the germline ends. The CDR3 coding sequence is TGTGCCAGCAGTTACTCGGTGAAGAATGAGCAGTTCTTC. It encodes CASSYSVKNEQFF.

In this sample, this clone turned up once. The chain is built from TRBV19 and TRBJ1-1; D gene uncertain. CDR1 LNHDA and CDR2 SQIVND come from the germline V gene (reference sequence). The CDR3 covers 15 residues. Trimming stripped 7 bases from V and 3 bases from J, with 18 bases between. DNA of the CDR3: TGTGCCAGTATTGGAACTAAATCTTGGGACACTGAAGCTTTCTTT. It yields the protein CASIGTKSWDTEAFF.

The CDR3 DNA follows: TGTGCCAGTAGTATCGCCCGGCAGTCCTATAGCAATCAGCCCCAGCATTTT. This encodes CASSIARQSYSNQPQHF. The chain recombines TRBV19 with TRBJ1-5, with D uncertain. The length of the CDR3 is 17 residues. Trimming pared 3 bases from V and 0 bases from J, leaving 15 bases between. CDR1 LNHDA and CDR2 SQIVND come from the germline V gene (reference sequence).

The chain links TRBV7-3 to TRBJ1-1, with TRBD1 as a possible D gene (5 bases). The germline V and J ends were trimmed by 2 bases and 0 bases, with 10 bases remaining between them. Germline assignment: CDR1 SGHTA and CDR2 FQGTGA. This CDR3 has 15 residues. The CDR3 DNA sequence: TGTGCCAGCAGCTTATATCCAGGGATGAACACTGAAGCTTTCTTT. Translation: CASSLYPGMNTEAFF.

V gene TRBV28 combines with J gene TRBJ1-1, with D hard to call. CDR3 size: 14 residues. Trimming pared 6 bases from V and 2 bases from J, leaving 13 bases between. Germline V gene data show CDR1 as MDHEN and CDR2 as SYDVKM. For the CDR3, the DNA is TGTGCCAGCAGGACCAGGATAAGAAACACTGAAGCTTTCTTT. This sequence encodes CASRTRIRNTEAFF.